These 8 T cell receptor beta chains came from one sample sequenced in a study of T-cell memory formation after mild COVID-19. Each CDR3 protein gets one entry after TCRdb re-called the 5' RACE reads with MiXCR. The table records roughly 450,000 distinct CDR3 sequences, around a sixth of them present only once. The sample comprised PBMCs or a T cell subset sorted from them (not recorded which). Receptor source: an adult woman who had mild COVID-19 (a few samples of this study predate the infection). Cell type and time point are not known.

This clonotype has only a few counts. This rearrangement joins TRBV6-5 to TRBJ2-5; 7 bases fit TRBD1. After removal of 4 bases from V and 5 bases from J, the junction contained 7 bases not matched to a gene. The V gene's germline CDR1 is MNHEY and CDR2 SVGAGI. The CDR3 is made up of 14 amino acids. The CDR3 reads CASSFSTGPETQYF. As DNA, the CDR3 is TGTGCCAGCAGTTTCTCGACAGGGCCGGAGACCCAGTACTTC.

The rearrangement links TRBV12-3 or TRBV12-4 to TRBJ1-3, with D hard to call. The CDR3 has 14 residues. Trimming removed 6 bases at V and 4 bases at J, with 13 bases between. The CDR3 DNA reads as TGTGCCAGCAGACCCGGGTCGTCCGGAAACACCATATATTTT. Translation gives CASRPGSSGNTIYF.

This clonotype was picked up a small number of times. The gene calls are TRBV11-3 and TRBJ2-1; TRBD2 agrees at 9 bases. Unmatched junction bases numbered 8, after V lost 5 bases and J lost 3 bases. This CDR3 is built from 16 residues. From germline, CDR1 is SGHNT and CDR2 YENEEA. This chain's CDR3 is CASSPGPSGNYNEQFF. Written as DNA, the CDR3 is TGTGCCAGCAGCCCGGGGCCTAGCGGGAACTACAATGAGCAGTTCTTC.

In its sample, this clonotype was seen a few times. The chain recombines TRBV12-3 or TRBV12-4 with TRBJ2-1; TRBD2 matches 11 bases. The CDR3 has 17 residues. Trimming took 3 bases from V and 7 from J; bases not matched to a gene: 11. The chain's CDR3 is CASSFPLAGARGNEQFF. In nucleotides, the CDR3 is TGTGCCAGCAGTTTCCCACTAGCGGGGGCGAGGGGAAATGAGCAGTTCTTC.

The chain carries TRBV7-2 and TRBJ2-7; 7 bases line up with TRBD2. The CDR3 consists of 15 residues. V gave up 3 bases and J gave up 2 bases; unmatched junction bases: 7. Germline CDR1 reads SGHTA; CDR2 reads FQGNSA. DNA for the CDR3: TGTGCCAGCAGCTTGGAGCGGGGACCCGCCTACGAGCAGTACTTC. Residues: CASSLERGPAYEQYF.

This clonotype was recorded a few times. The chain couples TRBV5-1 to TRBJ2-1, with D unclear. This CDR3 comprises 14 residues. The V gene's germline CDR1 is SGHRS and CDR2 YFSETQ. V was trimmed by 1 base and J by 10 bases, leaving 15 bases between them. The CDR3: CASSLSQVYGEQFF. The DNA of the CDR3 is TGCGCCAGCAGCTTGAGCCAAGTTTATGGGGAGCAGTTCTTC.

This clonotype was observed a handful of times. The gene calls are TRBV6-5 and TRBJ1-2; D not resolved. Germline V CDR1 and CDR2: MNHEY, SVGAGI. The CDR3 runs 14 residues. Between the trimmed V and J ends, which lost 4 bases and 6 bases, there was a span of 15 bases. The CDR3 loop reads CASSSHPPRDGYTF. The CDR3 DNA is TGTGCCAGCAGTTCCCACCCTCCGAGGGATGGCTACACCTTC.

V usage is TRBV6-4 and J usage is TRBJ2-1; D is ambiguous. The CDR3 has 16 residues. Germline V gene sequence: CDR1 MRHNA, CDR2 SNTAGT. Trimming took 0 bases from V and 0 from J, leaving 9 bases between them. This CDR3 is CASSDSTESSYNEQFF. The CDR3 coding sequence is TGTGCCAGCAGTGACTCAACGGAGAGCTCCTACAATGAGCAGTTCTTC.